What follows are 14 T cell receptor beta chains derived from one specimen sequenced in a study of OX40 agonist ivuxolimab in advanced cancers. Produced via immunoSEQ multiplex PCR; TCRdb's table is partial and in-frame only. The sample has under 70,000 clones; around 86% are singletons. The sequencing here drew on CD4+ or CD8+ T cells sorted from blood, taken in a trial of the OX40 agonist ivuxolimab. The receptor source for this set is an adult with an advanced solid tumor such as melanoma, head and neck, liver or kidney cancer.

The rearrangement links TRBV10-2 to TRBJ2-7; unclear D gene. The CDR3 sequence is 13 residues long. The V gene lost 2 bases and the J gene lost 7 bases, with 12 bases spanning the gap. Germline-derived CDR1 and CDR2 are WSHSY and SAAADI. The CDR3 DNA reads TGCGCCAGCAGTGAGACGAGAGAACGGGAGCAGTACTTC. This codes for CASSETREREQYF.

This clone was counted between two and nine times. The genes are TRBV5-6 and TRBJ1-2; D not resolved. The CDR3 spans 13 residues. CDR1 SGHDT and CDR2 YYEEEE come from the germline V gene. V was trimmed by 4 bases and J by 8 bases, leaving 15 bases between them. CDR3 in amino acids: CASSPGNPGGYTF. As DNA, the CDR3 is TGTGCCAGCAGCCCCGGGAACCCCGGGGGCTACACCTTC.

V and J are TRBV4-2 and TRBJ2-6; TRBD2 agrees at 8 bases. Trimming took 0 bases from V and 3 from J; bases not matched to a gene: 10. From germline, CDR1 is LGHNA and CDR2 YNFKEQ. The CDR3 is 19 amino acids. The CDR3 loop reads CASSQDNAGGRYGANVLTF. Here the CDR3 DNA reads TGTGCCAGCAGCCAAGATAATGCCGGCGGGAGGTATGGGGCCAACGTCCTGACTTTC.

This sequence joins TRBV5-1 and TRBJ1-1; perhaps TRBD1 as D (6 bases). The CDR3 is made up of 15 amino acids. The germline CDR1 and CDR2 sequences are SGHRS and YFSETQ. Trimming took 0 bases from V and 4 from J, leaving 13 bases between them. In nucleotides, the CDR3 is TGCGCCAGCAGCTTGGACGGACAGAAAGGCACTGAAGCTTTCTTT. The encoded protein is CASSLDGQKGTEAFF.

CDR3 in DNA: TGTGCCAGCAGTCCAAGGGGGCGTATTAAGGGCACTGAAGCTTTCTTT. This codes for CASSPRGRIKGTEAFF. The rearrangement uses TRBV28 and TRBJ1-1, with 7 positions matching TRBD1. Looked up from germline, CDR1 is MDHEN and CDR2 is SYDVKM. The ends lost 5 bases at V and 4 bases at J; junction bases unmatched: 13. CDR3 length equals 16 residues.

V gene TRBV6-6 combines with J gene TRBJ2-7; 10 nucleotides align to TRBD1. CDR3 length: 14 amino acids. Per germline, CDR1 MNHNY and CDR2 SVGAGI (reference sequence). V lost 4 bases and J lost 7; bases outside the gene matches: 7. CDR3 nucleotides: TGTGCCAGCAGTTCCAGGACAGGGGGTATTGAGCAGTACTTC. This sequence encodes CASSSRTGGIEQYF.

The V gene is TRBV19, the J gene TRBJ2-4, with D possibly TRBD2 on 6 matching bases. Germline V gives CDR1 LNHDA, CDR2 SQIVND (reference sequence). The CDR3 consists of 15 residues. V was shortened by 1 base and J by 7 bases, with 14 bases between the two germline ends. Here the CDR3 DNA reads TGTGCCAGTAGTATAGTAGGAATCGGAGGGAACATTCAGTACTTC. This sequence encodes CASSIVGIGGNIQYF.

V and J are TRBV11-3 and TRBJ2-7; D is ambiguous. The germline gives CDR1 SGHNT, CDR2 YENEEA. The CDR3 sequence is 14 residues long. V gave up 0 bases and J gave up 3 bases, with 9 bases separating them. CDR3 protein: CASSLDGDLYEQYF. Here the CDR3 DNA reads TGTGCCAGCAGCTTAGATGGGGATCTCTACGAGCAGTACTTC.

This sequence joins TRBV20-1 and TRBJ2-3; D gene unclear. The germline V and J ends were trimmed by 6 bases and 2 bases, with 6 bases remaining between them. The length of the CDR3 is 11 residues. From germline, CDR1 is DFQATT and CDR2 SNEGSKA (reference sequence). The CDR3 DNA follows: TGCAGTGCAGGAATCACAGATACGCAGTATTTT. Its protein product is CSAGITDTQYF.

The chain is built from TRBV10-3 and TRBJ2-7; 13 bases map to TRBD2. CDR3 size: 12 residues. Per the germline V gene, CDR1 is ENHRY and CDR2 is SYGVKD. Germline trimming cut 10 bases from V and 6 bases from J; bases unmatched to any gene: 3. CDR3 sequence reads: CATRLAGGEQYF. As DNA, the CDR3 is TGTGCCACCCGACTAGCGGGAGGCGAGCAGTACTTC.

The rearrangement links TRBV7-8 to TRBJ2-1, with 8 bases fitting TRBD2. CDR1 is SGHVS, CDR2 FQNEAQ, per germline. Germline trimming cut 5 bases from V and 5 bases from J; bases unmatched to any gene: 5. The CDR3 is 14 amino acids. Written as DNA, the CDR3 is TGTGCCAGCAGCCAAGTGCGGGGGGACAATGAGCAGTTCTTC. Translation gives CASSQVRGDNEQFF.

V is TRBV18 and J is TRBJ2-5; D gene uncertain. V was shortened by 0 bases and J by 6 bases, with 11 bases between the two germline ends. The CDR3 has 14 amino acids. Germline V gives CDR1 KGHSH, CDR2 LQKENI. The chain's CDR3 is CASSPPSGGKTQYF. CDR3 DNA: TGTGCCAGCTCACCACCGTCTGGCGGAAAGACCCAGTACTTC.

The sample holds one count of this clone. The gene calls are TRBV5-1 and TRBJ2-2; 9 bases align to TRBD2. This CDR3 contains 15 residues. The V gene end was trimmed by 7 bases and the J gene end by 5 bases; junction bases not matched to a gene: 9. Germline assignment: CDR1 SGHRS and CDR2 YFSETQ. The CDR3 here is CASQLSGRGTGELFF. The CDR3 nucleotides are TGCGCCAGCCAACTTAGCGGGAGAGGTACCGGGGAGCTGTTTTTT.

The genes are TRBV28 and TRBJ1-1; a possible D gene is TRBD1 (5 bases). The CDR3 consists of 15 residues. Germline loops: CDR1 MDHEN, CDR2 SYDVKM. Trimming shortened V by 3 bases and J by 5 bases, and 16 bases separated the two germline ends. CDR3 DNA sequence: TGTGCCAGCAGTTTGCCTCCAGGGTGGGATACTGAAGCTTTCTTT. Translation gives CASSLPPGWDTEAFF.